The rows below give T cell receptor beta chains drawn from one sample of a study of blood T cell repertoires in COVID-19. Method: immunoSEQ multiplex PCR; TCRdb's copy keeps in-frame clones and lacks some. The sample holds approximately 300,000 clones; 85% to 90% are singletons and the top ten take 3.7%. The material sequenced was peripheral blood. These receptors originate from a woman aged 40 to 50 with acute or convalescent COVID-19. Each CDR3 is given with its conserved first and last residue. Fields, in order: CDR3 protein, CDR3 DNA, V gene, clone size, D gene, J gene. The D gene is left open where the match is weak. The size field is filled for only some rows; it gives once, few, many or a size class.

CDR3 protein: CGYRGRVGTDTQYF
CDR3 DNA: TGTGGGTACAGGGGGCGGGTAGGGACAGATACGCAGTATTTT
V gene: TRBV25-1
clone size: .
D gene: TRBD1
J gene: TRBJ2-3

CDR3 protein: CASRKEGLAGGNEQFF
CDR3 DNA: TGTGCCAGCAGGAAGGAGGGGCTAGCGGGGGGCAATGAGCAGTTCTTC
V gene: TRBV2
clone size: once
D gene: TRBD2
J gene: TRBJ2-1

CDR3 protein: CASSQDVTQVAEAFF
CDR3 DNA: TGCGCCAGCAGCCAAGACGTGACCCAGGTTGCTGAAGCTTTCTTT
V gene: TRBV4-1
clone size: .
D gene: .
J gene: TRBJ1-1

CDR3 protein: CASSIPPDSPLRNQPQHF
CDR3 DNA: TGTGCCAGTAGTATCCCCCCGGACAGCCCCCTTCGCAATCAGCCCCAGCATTTT
V gene: TRBV19
clone size: .
D gene: .
J gene: TRBJ1-5

CDR3 protein: CASSPGGTSYNEQFF
CDR3 DNA: TGTGCCAGCAGCCCGGGGGGTACCTCCTACAATGAGCAGTTCTTC
V gene: TRBV5-4
clone size: .
D gene: TRBD2
J gene: TRBJ2-1

CDR3 protein: CASSPSSTGGRYGYTF
CDR3 DNA: TGTGCCAGCTCACCATCCAGTACGGGAGGTCGCTATGGCTACACCTTC
V gene: TRBV18
clone size: .
D gene: .
J gene: TRBJ1-2

CDR3 protein: CASGLGTGGGYTF
CDR3 DNA: TGTGCTAGTGGTTTGGGGACAGGCGGTGGCTACACCTTC
V gene: TRBV12-5
clone size: .
D gene: TRBD1
J gene: TRBJ1-2

CDR3 protein: CSVMGPRGYTF
CDR3 DNA: TGCAGCGTTATGGGGCCGAGGGGCTACACCTTC
V gene: TRBV29-1
clone size: few
D gene: .
J gene: TRBJ1-2

CDR3 protein: CASSESGRDYGYTF
CDR3 DNA: TGTGCCAGCAGTGAATCAGGGCGCGATTATGGCTACACCTTC
V gene: TRBV25-1
clone size: .
D gene: .
J gene: TRBJ1-2

CDR3 protein: CSVEGVQGTGGYTF
CDR3 DNA: TGCAGCGTTGAAGGAGTCCAGGGGACGGGGGGCTACACCTTC
V gene: TRBV29-1
clone size: .
D gene: .
J gene: TRBJ1-2

CDR3 protein: CASSEDLGPATQYF
CDR3 DNA: TGTGCCAGCAGTGAAGATCTGGGCCCGGCGACCCAGTACTTC
V gene: TRBV6-1
clone size: .
D gene: .
J gene: TRBJ2-5

CDR3 protein: CASGLAVTDTQYF
CDR3 DNA: TGCGCCAGCGGACTAGCAGTCACAGATACGCAGTATTTT
V gene: TRBV10-2
clone size: .
D gene: TRBD2
J gene: TRBJ2-3

CDR3 protein: CASSIQQGWDTQYF
CDR3 DNA: TGTGCCAGTAGTATCCAGCAGGGCTGGGATACGCAGTATTTT
V gene: TRBV19
clone size: .
D gene: .
J gene: TRBJ2-3

CDR3 protein: CSASALYNSPLHF
CDR3 DNA: TGCAGTGCTAGTGCCCTCTATAATTCACCCCTCCACTTT
V gene: TRBV20-1
clone size: .
D gene: .
J gene: TRBJ1-6

CDR3 protein: CASSIGQGVSGYTF
CDR3 DNA: TGTGCCAGTAGTATTGGGCAGGGTGTGAGCGGCTACACCTTC
V gene: TRBV19
clone size: .
D gene: .
J gene: TRBJ1-2

CDR3 protein: CASSITGDQPQHF
CDR3 DNA: TGTGCCAGCAGCATTACAGGAGATCAGCCCCAGCATTTT
V gene: TRBV7-9
clone size: .
D gene: .
J gene: TRBJ1-5

CDR3 protein: CASSSRTGEETQYF
CDR3 DNA: TGCGCCAGCAGCTCACGGACAGGGGAAGAGACCCAGTACTTC
V gene: TRBV5-1
clone size: .
D gene: TRBD1
J gene: TRBJ2-5

CDR3 protein: CASRTQGAGVQPQHF
CDR3 DNA: TGTGCCAGCAGGACCCAGGGGGCGGGGGTTCAGCCCCAGCATTTT
V gene: TRBV6-5
clone size: .
D gene: TRBD1
J gene: TRBJ1-5

CDR3 protein: CASSIGTELRNEQFF
CDR3 DNA: TGTGCCAGTAGTATAGGGACAGAGCTTAGGAATGAGCAGTTCTTC
V gene: TRBV19
clone size: once
D gene: .
J gene: TRBJ2-1

CDR3 protein: CASSPGMAGDRGVLAFF
CDR3 DNA: TGTGCCAGCTCACCAGGGATGGCCGGGGACAGGGGAGTTTTGGCTTTCTTT
V gene: TRBV18
clone size: once
D gene: TRBD1
J gene: TRBJ1-1

CDR3 protein: CASSRGGRVDSPLHF
CDR3 DNA: TGTGCCAGCAGTCGTGGGGGCAGGGTGGATTCACCCCTCCACTTT
V gene: TRBV6-5
clone size: .
D gene: .
J gene: TRBJ1-6

CDR3 protein: CASSLKAEQFF
CDR3 DNA: TGTGCCAGCAGTTTAAAAGCGGAGCAGTTCTTC
V gene: TRBV12-3/TRBV12-4
clone size: .
D gene: .
J gene: TRBJ2-1

CDR3 protein: CATPGRGRGTQYF
CDR3 DNA: TGTGCCACCCCGGGAAGGGGGAGAGGGACCCAGTACTTC
V gene: TRBV24-1
clone size: .
D gene: .
J gene: TRBJ2-5

CDR3 protein: CASSLGAGPSGEAFF
CDR3 DNA: TGTGCCAGCAGCTTGGGGGCCGGCCCGAGTGGTGAAGCTTTCTTT
V gene: TRBV5-4
clone size: .
D gene: .
J gene: TRBJ1-1

CDR3 protein: CASSLPSGLAGGETQYF
CDR3 DNA: TGTGCCAGCAGCCTCCCCTCCGGACTAGCGGGCGGGGAGACCCAGTACTTC
V gene: TRBV11-2
clone size: once
D gene: TRBD2
J gene: TRBJ2-5

CDR3 protein: CASSEVRVGGAEAFF
CDR3 DNA: TGTGCCAGCAGTGAAGTACGCGTCGGTGGAGCTGAAGCTTTCTTT
V gene: TRBV2
clone size: .
D gene: .
J gene: TRBJ1-1

CDR3 protein: CASSQVQRVGDEQFF
CDR3 DNA: TGTGCCAGCAGCCAGGTCCAGCGGGTAGGGGATGAGCAGTTCTTC
V gene: TRBV7-9
clone size: once
D gene: .
J gene: TRBJ2-1

CDR3 protein: CASSLVGGAGGELFF
CDR3 DNA: TGTGCCAGCAGCTTAGTCGGGGGGGCAGGAGGGGAGCTGTTTTTT
V gene: TRBV7-2
clone size: .
D gene: TRBD2
J gene: TRBJ2-2

CDR3 protein: CASKNGKYNEQFF
CDR3 DNA: TGTGCCAGCAAGAATGGCAAATACAATGAGCAGTTCTTC
V gene: TRBV6-5
clone size: once
D gene: .
J gene: TRBJ2-1

CDR3 protein: CASSGPGDKLDTEAFF
CDR3 DNA: TGTGCCAGCAGTGGTCCAGGGGACAAATTGGACACTGAAGCTTTCTTT
V gene: TRBV2
clone size: .
D gene: .
J gene: TRBJ1-1

CDR3 protein: CASSLGQGNYEAFF
CDR3 DNA: TGTGCCAGCAGCCTTGGACAGGGGAATTATGAAGCTTTCTTT
V gene: TRBV5-4
clone size: once
D gene: TRBD1
J gene: TRBJ1-1

CDR3 protein: CASSVGGTGELFF
CDR3 DNA: TGTGCCAGCAGCGTAGGAGGCACCGGGGAGCTGTTTTTT
V gene: TRBV9
clone size: .
D gene: .
J gene: TRBJ2-2

CDR3 protein: CASSLGQGMGNTIYF
CDR3 DNA: TGTGCCAGCAGCTTGGGGCAGGGCATGGGAAACACCATATATTTT
V gene: TRBV5-6
clone size: .
D gene: .
J gene: TRBJ1-3

CDR3 protein: CAISESGSGTGFQPQHF
CDR3 DNA: TGTGCCATCAGTGAGTCCGGTTCCGGGACAGGATTCCAGCCCCAGCATTTT
V gene: TRBV10-3
clone size: .
D gene: TRBD1
J gene: TRBJ1-5

CDR3 protein: CASSPREGTINYGYTF
CDR3 DNA: TGTGCCAGCTCACCACGGGAGGGGACCATCAACTATGGCTACACCTTC
V gene: TRBV18
clone size: .
D gene: .
J gene: TRBJ1-2

CDR3 protein: CASSSGGGEKLFF
CDR3 DNA: TGTGCCAGCAGCTCAGGGGGAGGAGAAAAACTGTTTTTT
V gene: TRBV6-5
clone size: once
D gene: TRBD1
J gene: TRBJ1-4

CDR3 protein: CASSPTGDTHLYGYTF
CDR3 DNA: TGTGCCAGTAGTCCCACCGGGGACACCCACCTCTATGGCTACACCTTC
V gene: TRBV19
clone size: .
D gene: .
J gene: TRBJ1-2

CDR3 protein: CASSQGLAGGNGYTF
CDR3 DNA: TGCGCCAGCAGCCAAGGACTCGCAGGGGGCAATGGCTACACCTTC
V gene: TRBV4-1
clone size: .
D gene: TRBD1
J gene: TRBJ1-2

CDR3 protein: CAWSVFGQRGTEAFF
CDR3 DNA: TGTGCCTGGAGTGTCTTTGGACAGAGGGGGACTGAAGCTTTCTTT
V gene: TRBV30
clone size: once
D gene: .
J gene: TRBJ1-1

CDR3 protein: CASSQIAGGLAKETQYF
CDR3 DNA: TGTGCCAGCAGCCAAATAGCGGGGGGGCTAGCCAAAGAGACCCAGTACTTC
V gene: TRBV3-1/TRBV3-2
clone size: .
D gene: TRBD2
J gene: TRBJ2-5

CDR3 protein: CASSFSPFGTEAFF
CDR3 DNA: TGTGCCAGCAGCTTTAGTCCCTTCGGCACTGAAGCTTTCTTT
V gene: TRBV5-6
clone size: .
D gene: .
J gene: TRBJ1-1

CDR3 protein: CASSRVSSGNTIYF
CDR3 DNA: TGTGCCAGTAGCAGGGTTAGCTCTGGAAACACCATATATTTT
V gene: TRBV19
clone size: .
D gene: .
J gene: TRBJ1-3

CDR3 protein: CASSLGRGPNTF
CDR3 DNA: TGTGCCAGCAGCTTGGGGAGGGGGCCGAACACCTTC
V gene: TRBV5-4
clone size: .
D gene: TRBD1
J gene: TRBJ1-2

CDR3 protein: CASSLDRGLIVHEAFF
CDR3 DNA: TGTGCCAGCAGCCTCGACAGGGGGCTAATCGTTCATGAAGCTTTCTTT
V gene: TRBV11-2
clone size: few
D gene: TRBD1
J gene: TRBJ1-1

CDR3 protein: CASSLEGPTNEKLFF
CDR3 DNA: TGCGCCAGCAGTTTGGAGGGGCCAACTAATGAAAAACTGTTTTTT
V gene: TRBV5-1
clone size: .
D gene: .
J gene: TRBJ1-4

CDR3 protein: CSVERVGYGYTF
CDR3 DNA: TGCAGCGTTGAGAGGGTGGGCTATGGCTACACCTTC
V gene: TRBV29-1
clone size: .
D gene: .
J gene: TRBJ1-2